This TCR beta chain was documented in a study of early T cells in non-severe SARS-CoV-2 infection. TCRdb used MiXCR to reprocess the 5' RACE reads, holding one entry per CDR3 protein. The sample shows 80,000 or so distinct CDR3 sequences, approximately 12% of them seen only once. The germline V gene has CDR1 SNHLY and CDR2 FYNNEI. V dropped 8 bases and J dropped 5 bases, with 16 bases sitting between them. The CDR3 extends over 13 amino acids. The sequence came from an adult who was a healthcare worker with PCR-confirmed SARS-CoV-2 infection or an uninfected control (not recorded which). The V call is TRBV2, the J call TRBJ2-7; D may be TRBD1 or TRBD2 (6 bases each). Input material: whole blood. Here the CDR3 reads CASWGASKHEQYF. The CDR3 DNA reads TGTGCCAGCTGGGGGGCTAGCAAACACGAGCAGTACTTC.